This T cell receptor (beta chain) was identified in a study of identical twins. Ten or more counts support this clonotype. What it binds is not known. Study findings and constraints: For cord blood, abundant beta clonotypes had fewer insertions, unlike memory repertoires, which showed none.

Only healthy Caucasians were enrolled as donors. TCRdb reprocessed the 5' RACE reads with MiXCR, giving one entry per CDR3 protein. This sample has a few hundred thousand distinct CDR3 sequences, with 15% to 20% found just once. Germline-derived CDR1 and CDR2 are DFQATT and SNEGSKA (reference sequence). V was shortened by 5 bases and J by 1 base, with 17 bases between the two germline ends. The CDR3 is 15 amino acids. The J gene is TRBJ2-5, the V gene TRBV20-1; tentative D call: TRBD1 (7 bases). The TCR sequence derives from a man aged 50 to 59 in good health. Sequenced: naive T cells sorted from blood. The CDR3 nucleotides read TGCAGTGCTCCAAGGGGGCGGGACCCCCAAGAGACCCAGTACTTC. It codes for CSAPRGRDPQETQYF.